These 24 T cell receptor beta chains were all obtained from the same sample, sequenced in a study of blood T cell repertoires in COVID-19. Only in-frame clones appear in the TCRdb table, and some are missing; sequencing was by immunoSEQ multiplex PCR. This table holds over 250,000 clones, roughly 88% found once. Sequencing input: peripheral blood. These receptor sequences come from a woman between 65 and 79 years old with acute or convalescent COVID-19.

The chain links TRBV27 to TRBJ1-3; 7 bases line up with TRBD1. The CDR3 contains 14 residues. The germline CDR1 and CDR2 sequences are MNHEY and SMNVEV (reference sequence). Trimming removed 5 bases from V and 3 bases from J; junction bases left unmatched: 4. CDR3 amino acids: CASSRGTVGNTIYF. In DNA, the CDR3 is TGTGCCAGCAGTCGGGGGACAGTTGGAAACACCATATATTTT.

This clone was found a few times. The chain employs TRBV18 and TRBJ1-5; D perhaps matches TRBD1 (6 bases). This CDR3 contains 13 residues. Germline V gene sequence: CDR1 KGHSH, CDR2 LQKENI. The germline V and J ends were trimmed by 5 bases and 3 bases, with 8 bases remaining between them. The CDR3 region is CASSTGYNQPQHF. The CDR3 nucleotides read TGTGCCAGCTCAACAGGGTACAATCAGCCCCAGCATTTT.

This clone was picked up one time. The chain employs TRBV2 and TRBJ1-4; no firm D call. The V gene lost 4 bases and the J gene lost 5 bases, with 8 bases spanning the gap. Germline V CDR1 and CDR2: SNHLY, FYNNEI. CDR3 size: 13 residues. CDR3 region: CASSGGGNEKLFF. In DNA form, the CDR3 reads TGTGCCAGCAGTGGAGGCGGGAATGAAAAACTGTTTTTT.

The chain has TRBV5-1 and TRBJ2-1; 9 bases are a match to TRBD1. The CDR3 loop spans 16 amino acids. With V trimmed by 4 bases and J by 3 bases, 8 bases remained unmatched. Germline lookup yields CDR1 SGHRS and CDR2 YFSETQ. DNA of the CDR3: TGCGCCAGCAGCCCAGGAGGGACAGGGAGCTACAATGAGCAGTTCTTC. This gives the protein CASSPGGTGSYNEQFF.

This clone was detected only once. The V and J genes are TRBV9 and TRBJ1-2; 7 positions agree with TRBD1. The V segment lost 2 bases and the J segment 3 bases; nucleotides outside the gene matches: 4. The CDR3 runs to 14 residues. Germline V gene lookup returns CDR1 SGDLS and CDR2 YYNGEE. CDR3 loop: CASSVQGGDYGYTF. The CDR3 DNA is TGTGCCAGCAGCGTCCAGGGGGGCGACTATGGCTACACCTTC.

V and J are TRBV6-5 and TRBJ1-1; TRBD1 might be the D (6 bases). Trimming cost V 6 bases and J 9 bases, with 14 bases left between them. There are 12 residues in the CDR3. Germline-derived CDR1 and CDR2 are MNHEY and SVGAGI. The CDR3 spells CASSWAGGKAFF. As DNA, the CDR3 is TGTGCCAGCAGCTGGGCGGGGGGCAAAGCTTTCTTT.

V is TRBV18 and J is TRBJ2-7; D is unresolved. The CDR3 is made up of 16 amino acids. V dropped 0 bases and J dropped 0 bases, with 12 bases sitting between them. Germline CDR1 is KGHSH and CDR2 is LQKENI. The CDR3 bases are TGTGCCAGCTCACCACCGCCGGGTGAAACCTCCTACGAGCAGTACTTC. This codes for CASSPPPGETSYEQYF.

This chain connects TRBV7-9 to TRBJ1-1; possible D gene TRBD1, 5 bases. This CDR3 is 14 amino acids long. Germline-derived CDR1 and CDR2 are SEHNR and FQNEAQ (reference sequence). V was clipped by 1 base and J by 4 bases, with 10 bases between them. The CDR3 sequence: CASSLEDRGTEAFF. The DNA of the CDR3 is TGTGCCAGCAGCTTAGAAGACAGAGGCACTGAAGCTTTCTTT. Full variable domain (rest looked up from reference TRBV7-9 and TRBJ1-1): DTGVSQNPRHKITKRGQNVTFRCDPISEHNRLYWYRQTLGQGPEFLTYFQNEAQLEKSRLLSDRFSAERPKGSFSTLEIQRTEQGDSAMYLCASSLEDRGTEAFFGQGTRLTVV.

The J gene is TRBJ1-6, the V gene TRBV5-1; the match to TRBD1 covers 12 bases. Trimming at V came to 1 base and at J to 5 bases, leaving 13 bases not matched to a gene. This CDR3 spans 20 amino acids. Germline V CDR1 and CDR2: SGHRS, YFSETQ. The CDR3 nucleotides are TGCGCCAGCAGCTTGACGTCCCGGGACAGGGGGCGCGATCATAATTCACCCCTCCACTTT. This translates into CASSLTSRDRGRDHNSPLHF.

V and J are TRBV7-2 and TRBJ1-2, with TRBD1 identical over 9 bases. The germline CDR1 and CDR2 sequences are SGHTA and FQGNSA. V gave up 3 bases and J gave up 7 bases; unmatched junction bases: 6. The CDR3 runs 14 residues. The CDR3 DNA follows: TGTGCCAGCAGCTTCGGGACAGGGACGGCTGGCTACACCTTC. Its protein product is CASSFGTGTAGYTF.

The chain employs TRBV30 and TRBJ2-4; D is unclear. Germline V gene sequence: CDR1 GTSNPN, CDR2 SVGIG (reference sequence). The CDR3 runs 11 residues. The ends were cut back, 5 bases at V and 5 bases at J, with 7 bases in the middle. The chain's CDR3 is CAWGAQNIQYF. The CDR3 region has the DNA TGTGCCTGGGGCGCGCAAAACATTCAGTACTTC. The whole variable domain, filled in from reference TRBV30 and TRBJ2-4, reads SQTIHQWPATLVQPVGSPLSLECTVEGTSNPNLYWYRQAAGRGLQLLFYSVGIGQISSEVPQNLSASRPQDRQFILSSKKLLLSDSGFYLCAWGAQNIQYFGAGTRLSVL.

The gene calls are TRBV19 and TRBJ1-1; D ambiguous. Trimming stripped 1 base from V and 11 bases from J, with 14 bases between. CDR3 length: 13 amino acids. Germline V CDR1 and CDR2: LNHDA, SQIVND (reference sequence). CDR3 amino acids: CASSIVQSNRAFF. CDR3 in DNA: TGTGCCAGTAGTATAGTACAGTCCAATAGGGCTTTCTTT.

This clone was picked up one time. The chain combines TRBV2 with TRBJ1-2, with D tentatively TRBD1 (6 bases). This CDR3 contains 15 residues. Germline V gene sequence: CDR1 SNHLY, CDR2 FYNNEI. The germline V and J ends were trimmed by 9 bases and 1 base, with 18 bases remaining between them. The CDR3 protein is CASGGQGRGNYGYTF. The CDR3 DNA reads TGTGCCAGTGGCGGGCAGGGGAGGGGTAACTATGGCTACACCTTC. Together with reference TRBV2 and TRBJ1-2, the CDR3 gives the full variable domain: EPEVTQTPSHQVTQMGQEVILRCVPISNHLYFYWYRQILGQKVEFLVSFYNNEISEKSEIFDDQFSVERPDGSNFTLKIRSTKLEDSAMYFCASGGQGRGNYGYTFGSGTRLTVV.

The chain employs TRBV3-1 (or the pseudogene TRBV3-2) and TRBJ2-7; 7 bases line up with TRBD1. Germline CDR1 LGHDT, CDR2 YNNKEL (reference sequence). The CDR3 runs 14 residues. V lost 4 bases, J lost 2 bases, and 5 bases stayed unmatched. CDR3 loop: CASSPTGQTYEQYF. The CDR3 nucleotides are TGTGCCAGCAGCCCCACGGGACAGACCTACGAGCAGTACTTC.

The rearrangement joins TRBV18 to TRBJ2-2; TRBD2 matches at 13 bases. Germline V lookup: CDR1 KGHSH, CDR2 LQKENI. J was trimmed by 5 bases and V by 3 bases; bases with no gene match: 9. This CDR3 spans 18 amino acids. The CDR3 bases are TGTGCCAGCTCACCCCTCGGGACTAGCGGGGAGCTTACCGGGGAGCTGTTTTTT. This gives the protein CASSPLGTSGELTGELFF.

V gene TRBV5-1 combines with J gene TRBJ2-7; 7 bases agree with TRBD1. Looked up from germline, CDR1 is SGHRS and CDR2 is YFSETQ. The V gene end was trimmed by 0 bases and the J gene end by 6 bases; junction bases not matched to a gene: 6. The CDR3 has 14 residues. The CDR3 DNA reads TGCGCCAGCAGCTTGGGACAGGGCTTTCTCGAGCAGTACTTC. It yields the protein CASSLGQGFLEQYF.

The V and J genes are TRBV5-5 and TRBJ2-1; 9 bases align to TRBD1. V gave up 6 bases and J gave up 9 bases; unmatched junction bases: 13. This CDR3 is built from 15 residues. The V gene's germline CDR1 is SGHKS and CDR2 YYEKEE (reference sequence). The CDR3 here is CASIFGGQGRGEQFF. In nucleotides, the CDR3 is TGTGCCAGCATATTCGGGGGACAGGGTAGGGGTGAGCAGTTCTTC.

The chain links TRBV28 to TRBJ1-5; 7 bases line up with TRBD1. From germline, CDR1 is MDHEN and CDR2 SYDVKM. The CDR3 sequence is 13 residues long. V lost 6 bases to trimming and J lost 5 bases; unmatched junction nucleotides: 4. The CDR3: CASRRQGDQPQHF. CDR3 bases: TGTGCCAGCAGGCGACAGGGAGATCAGCCCCAGCATTTT.

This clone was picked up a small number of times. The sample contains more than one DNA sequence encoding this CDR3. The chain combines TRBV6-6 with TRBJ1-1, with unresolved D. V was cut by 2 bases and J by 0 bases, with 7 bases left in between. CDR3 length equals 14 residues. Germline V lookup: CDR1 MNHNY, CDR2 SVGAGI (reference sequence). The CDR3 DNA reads TGTGCCAGCAGTTACGCCGAGCTGAACACTGAAGCTTTCTTT. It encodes CASSYAELNTEAFF.

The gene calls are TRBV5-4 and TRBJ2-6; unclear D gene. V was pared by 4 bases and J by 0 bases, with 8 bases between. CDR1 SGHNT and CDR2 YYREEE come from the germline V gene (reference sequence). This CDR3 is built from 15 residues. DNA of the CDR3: TGTGCCAGCAGCATTCCCGGCTCTGGGGCCAACGTCCTGACTTTC. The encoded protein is CASSIPGSGANVLTF.

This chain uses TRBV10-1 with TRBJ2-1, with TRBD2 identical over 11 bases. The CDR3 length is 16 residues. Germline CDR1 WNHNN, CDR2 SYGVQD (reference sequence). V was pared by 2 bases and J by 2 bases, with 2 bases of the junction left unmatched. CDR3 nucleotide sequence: TGCGCCAGCAGTGAGGTAGCGGGGGGGACCTACAATGAGCAGTTCTTC. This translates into CASSEVAGGTYNEQFF.

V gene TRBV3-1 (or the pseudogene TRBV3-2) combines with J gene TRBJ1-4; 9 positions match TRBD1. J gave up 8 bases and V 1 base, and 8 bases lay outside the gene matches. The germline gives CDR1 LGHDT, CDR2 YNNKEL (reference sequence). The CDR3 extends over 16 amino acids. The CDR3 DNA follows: TGTGCCAGCAGCCAAGCCCTTCGGACAGGGGAAGAAAAACTGTTTTTT. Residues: CASSQALRTGEEKLFF.

For the CDR3, the DNA is TGTGCCAGCTCCTACGGACAGCTTAATTCACCCCTCCACTTT. Protein sequence: CASSYGQLNSPLHF. The gene calls are TRBV18 and TRBJ1-6, with a possible D match to TRBD1 (6 bases). Trimming cost V 6 bases and J 6 bases, with 12 bases left between them. The CDR3 totals 14 residues. Germline V CDR1 and CDR2: KGHSH, LQKENI.

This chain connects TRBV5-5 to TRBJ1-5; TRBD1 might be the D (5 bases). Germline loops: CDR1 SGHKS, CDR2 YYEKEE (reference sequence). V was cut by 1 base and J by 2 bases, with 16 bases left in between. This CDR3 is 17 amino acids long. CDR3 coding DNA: TGTGCCAGCAGCTTGTCAGGTGCCAACAGGCGCAATCAGCCCCAGCATTTT. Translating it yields CASSLSGANRRNQPQHF.